The 8 T cell receptor beta chains presented below share a single source sample, sequenced in a study of stem cell transplantation in POMP-related autoinflammatory disease. The assay was immunoSEQ multiplex PCR, and TCRdb's table has in-frame clones only and misses some. The sample comprises 30,000 or so clones, around nine tenths of which are singletons, and roughly 0.7% rests with the top ten. Sequenced here: CD4+ T cells from PBMCs, sampled before stem cell transplantation. These receptors were obtained from a human donor with POMP-related autoinflammation and immune dysregulation (PRAID).

The gene calls are TRBV30 and TRBJ1-5; the D gene is possibly TRBD1 (5 bases). The germline V gene has CDR1 GTSNPN and CDR2 SVGIG (reference sequence). This CDR3 is 15 amino acids long. Deletions cut 0 bases from V and 0 bases from J, with 9 bases between. CDR3 residues: CAWSVAGGSNQPQHF. The CDR3 coding sequence is TGTGCCTGGAGTGTGGCGGGGGGTAGCAATCAGCCCCAGCATTTT. The entire variable domain, with the rest obtained from reference TRBV30 and TRBJ1-5, is as follows: SQTIHQWPATLVQPVGSPLSLECTVEGTSNPNLYWYRQAAGRGLQLLFYSVGIGQISSEVPQNLSASRPQDRQFILSSKKLLLSDSGFYLCAWSVAGGSNQPQHFGDGTRLSIL.

The chain combines TRBV10-2 with TRBJ2-7; D gene ambiguous. Germline V gene data show CDR1 as WSHSY and CDR2 as SAAADI. V gave up 1 base and J gave up 3 bases, with 10 bases separating them. The CDR3 runs to 14 residues. CDR3 in DNA: TGCGCCAGCAGTGAGTTTCCAGATTTCTACGAGCAGTACTTC. This sequence encodes CASSEFPDFYEQYF.

The chain employs TRBV5-1 and TRBJ2-1; D may be TRBD2 (5 bases). Germline V gene sequence: CDR1 SGHRS, CDR2 YFSETQ. The V and J ends lost 2 bases and 8 bases respectively, with 11 bases between them. This CDR3 spans 13 amino acids. CDR3 amino acids: CASSLVPADEQFF. CDR3 bases: TGCGCCAGCAGCTTAGTGCCAGCGGATGAGCAGTTCTTC.

This clone was observed a handful of times. This chain joins TRBV9 and TRBJ1-2, with unresolved D. Germline CDR1 reads SGDLS; CDR2 reads YYNGEE. The CDR3 spans 12 residues. V was pared by 4 bases and J by 6 bases, with 10 bases between. The CDR3 is CASSSGYNGYTF. In nucleotides, the CDR3 is TGTGCCAGCAGCTCCGGATACAATGGCTACACCTTC.

The chain is built from TRBV11-3 and TRBJ2-1, with TRBD2 matching 13 bases. The V gene end was trimmed by 4 bases and the J gene end by 8 bases; junction bases not matched to a gene: 5. Germline V gives CDR1 SGHNT, CDR2 YENEEA. The CDR3 has 15 residues. CDR3 region: CASSWGLAGSHEQFF. The DNA for the CDR3 is TGTGCCAGCAGCTGGGGACTAGCGGGATCTCATGAGCAGTTCTTC.

The gene calls are TRBV2 and TRBJ2-3, with TRBD2 matching over 9 bases. CDR1 is SNHLY and CDR2 is FYNNEI in the germline V gene. After removal of 3 bases from V and 2 bases from J, the junction contained 21 bases not matched to a gene. CDR3 size: 21 residues. The CDR3 nucleotides read TGTGCCAGCAGTGATTGGGGCAGGACTAGCGAAACCCTAAGCGACACAGATACGCAGTATTTT. Amino acid sequence: CASSDWGRTSETLSDTDTQYF. Looking up the rest from reference TRBV2 and TRBJ2-3 gives the full variable domain: EPEVTQTPSHQVTQMGQEVILRCVPISNHLYFYWYRQILGQKVEFLVSFYNNEISEKSEIFDDQFSVERPDGSNFTLKIRSTKLEDSAMYFCASSDWGRTSETLSDTDTQYFGPGTRLTVL.

This chain links TRBV5-1 with TRBJ1-2, with a possible D match to TRBD1 (5 bases). The CDR3 spans 13 residues. Trimming cost V 1 base and J 4 bases, with 8 bases left between them. The germline CDR1 and CDR2 sequences are SGHRS and YFSETQ. The CDR3 DNA sequence: TGCGCCAGCAGCTTGCTAGGGACCTATGGCTACACCTTC. Protein sequence: CASSLLGTYGYTF.

V and J are TRBV11-2 and TRBJ1-4; D gene unclear. The V end was cut by 0 bases, the J end by 8 bases, with 13 bases between. The CDR3 loop spans 15 amino acids. Germline V gene sequence: CDR1 SGHAT, CDR2 FQNNGV. The CDR3 coding sequence is TGTGCCAGCAGCTTAGACCCAGGAGGAAGGGAAAAACTGTTTTTT. Its protein is CASSLDPGGREKLFF.